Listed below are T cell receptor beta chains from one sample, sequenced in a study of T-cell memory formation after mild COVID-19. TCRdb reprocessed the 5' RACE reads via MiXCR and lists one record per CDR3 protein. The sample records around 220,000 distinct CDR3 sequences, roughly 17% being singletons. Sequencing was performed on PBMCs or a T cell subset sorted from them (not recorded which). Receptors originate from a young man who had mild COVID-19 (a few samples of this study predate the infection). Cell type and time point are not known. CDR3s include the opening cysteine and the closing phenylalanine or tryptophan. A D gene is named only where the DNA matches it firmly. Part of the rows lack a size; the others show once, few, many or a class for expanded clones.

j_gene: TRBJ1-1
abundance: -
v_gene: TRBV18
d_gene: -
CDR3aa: CASSAGSEGTEAFF
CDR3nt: TGTGCCAGCTCCGCAGGTTCCGAGGGGACTGAAGCTTTCTTT

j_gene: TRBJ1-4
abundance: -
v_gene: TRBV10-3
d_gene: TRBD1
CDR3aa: CAISGSGDRSLANEKLFF
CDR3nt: TGTGCCATCAGTGGGAGCGGGGACAGATCTTTGGCTAATGAAAAACTGTTTTTT

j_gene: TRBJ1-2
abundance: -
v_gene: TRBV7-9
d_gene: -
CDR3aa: CASSSSIQRYTF
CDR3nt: TGTGCCAGCAGCTCCTCGATCCAGCGCTACACCTTC

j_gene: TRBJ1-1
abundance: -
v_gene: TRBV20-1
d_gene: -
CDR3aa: CSASGSHGGNTEAFF
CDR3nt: TGCAGTGCTAGCGGGTCCCACGGGGGCAACACTGAAGCTTTCTTT

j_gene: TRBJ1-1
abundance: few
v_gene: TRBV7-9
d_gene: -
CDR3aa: CASRQTSNTEAFF
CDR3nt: TGTGCCAGCCGTCAGACGTCGAACACTGAAGCTTTCTTT

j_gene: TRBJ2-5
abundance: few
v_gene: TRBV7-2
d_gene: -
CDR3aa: CASSGVGGEETQYF
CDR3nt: TGTGCCAGCAGCGGTGTCGGGGGAGAAGAGACCCAGTACTTC

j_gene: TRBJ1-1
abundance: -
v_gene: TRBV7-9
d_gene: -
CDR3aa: CASSLDGGTEAFF
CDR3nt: TGTGCCAGCAGCTTAGACGGAGGCACTGAAGCTTTCTTT

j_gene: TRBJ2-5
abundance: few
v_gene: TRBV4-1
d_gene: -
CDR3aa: CASSQGYSGRQETQYF
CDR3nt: TGCGCCAGCAGCCAAGGGTATTCAGGGCGCCAAGAGACCCAGTACTTC

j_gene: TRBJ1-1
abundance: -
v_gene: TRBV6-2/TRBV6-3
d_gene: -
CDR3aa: CASSYLGDAEAFF
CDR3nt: TGTGCCAGCAGTTACTTAGGGGACGCTGAAGCTTTCTTT

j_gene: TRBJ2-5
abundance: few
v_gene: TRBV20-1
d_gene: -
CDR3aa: CSAPDPNGETQYF
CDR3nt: TGCAGTGCTCCCGACCCAAACGGCGAGACCCAGTACTTC

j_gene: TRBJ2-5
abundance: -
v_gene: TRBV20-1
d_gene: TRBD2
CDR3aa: CSASDRRGGRETQYF
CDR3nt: TGCAGTGCTAGTGACCGGCGGGGGGGCCGGGAGACCCAGTACTTC

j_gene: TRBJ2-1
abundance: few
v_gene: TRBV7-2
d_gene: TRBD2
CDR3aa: CASSSGRGGSNEQFF
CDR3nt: TGTGCCAGCAGCTCTGGGCGGGGGGGATCCAATGAGCAGTTCTTC

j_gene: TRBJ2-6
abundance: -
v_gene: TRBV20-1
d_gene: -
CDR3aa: CSARRAWGPGANVLTF
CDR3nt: TGCAGTGCTAGAAGGGCTTGGGGACCTGGGGCCAACGTCCTGACTTTC

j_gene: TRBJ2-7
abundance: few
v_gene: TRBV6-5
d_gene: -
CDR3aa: CASRKGSPYEQYF
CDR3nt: TGTGCCAGCAGAAAGGGGAGTCCCTACGAGCAGTACTTC

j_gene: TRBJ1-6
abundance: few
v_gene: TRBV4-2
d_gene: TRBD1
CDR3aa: CASSQDRSMGTDSPLHF
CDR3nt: TGTGCCAGCAGCCAAGATCGGTCTATGGGGACAGATTCACCCCTCCACTTT

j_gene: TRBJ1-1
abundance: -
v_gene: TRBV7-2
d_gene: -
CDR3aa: CASSFTGAPIEAFF
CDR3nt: TGTGCCAGCAGCTTTACGGGGGCGCCAATTGAAGCTTTCTTT

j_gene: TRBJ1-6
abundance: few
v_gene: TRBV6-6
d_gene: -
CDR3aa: CASTRGGSPLHF
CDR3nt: TGTGCCAGCACCAGGGGCGGTTCACCCCTCCACTTT

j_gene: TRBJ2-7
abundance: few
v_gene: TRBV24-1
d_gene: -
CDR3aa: CATSKGLSSYEQYF
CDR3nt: TGTGCCACCAGTAAAGGACTAAGCTCCTACGAGCAGTACTTC

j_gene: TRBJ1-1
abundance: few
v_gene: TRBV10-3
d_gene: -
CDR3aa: CAIRPLGDLNTEAFF
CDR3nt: TGTGCCATCAGGCCGCTTGGAGACTTGAACACTGAAGCTTTCTTT

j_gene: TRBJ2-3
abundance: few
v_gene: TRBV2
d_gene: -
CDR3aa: CARTRTDTQYF
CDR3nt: TGTGCCAGGACACGCACAGATACGCAGTATTTT

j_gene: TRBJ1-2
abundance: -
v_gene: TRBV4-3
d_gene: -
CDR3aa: CASSPVKGPAENGYTF
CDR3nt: TGCGCCAGCAGCCCAGTTAAGGGGCCCGCAGAAAATGGCTACACCTTC

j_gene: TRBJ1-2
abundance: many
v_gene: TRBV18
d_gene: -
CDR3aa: CASSLGTPHNNYGYTF
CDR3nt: TGTGCCAGCTCACTCGGGACGCCGCACAATAACTATGGCTACACCTTC

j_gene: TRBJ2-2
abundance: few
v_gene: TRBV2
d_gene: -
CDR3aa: CASRTGELFF
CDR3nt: TGTGCCAGCAGAACCGGGGAGCTGTTTTTT

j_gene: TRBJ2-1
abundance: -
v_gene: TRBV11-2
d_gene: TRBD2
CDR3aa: CASSPWLAGGQFF
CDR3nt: TGTGCCAGCAGCCCCTGGCTAGCGGGGGGGCAGTTCTTC

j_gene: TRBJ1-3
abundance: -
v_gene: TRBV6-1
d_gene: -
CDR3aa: CASSEAVGHTIYF
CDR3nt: TGTGCCAGCAGTGAAGCAGTGGGGCACACCATATATTTT

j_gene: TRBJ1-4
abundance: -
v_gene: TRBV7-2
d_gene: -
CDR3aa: CASSLSPWGEKLFF
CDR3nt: TGTGCCAGCAGCTTAAGTCCGTGGGGTGAAAAACTGTTTTTT

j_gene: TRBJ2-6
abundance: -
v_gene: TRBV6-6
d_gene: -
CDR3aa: CASTKVGGLGANVLTF
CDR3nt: TGTGCCAGCACCAAAGTCGGGGGGCTTGGGGCCAACGTCCTGACTTTC

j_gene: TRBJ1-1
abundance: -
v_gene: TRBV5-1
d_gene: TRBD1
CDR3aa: CASSLNLGTGSAEAFF
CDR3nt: TGCGCCAGCAGCTTAAACCTCGGGACAGGGAGTGCTGAAGCTTTCTTT

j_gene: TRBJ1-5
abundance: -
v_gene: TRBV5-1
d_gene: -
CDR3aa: CASSSGIGGHQPQHF
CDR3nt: TGCGCCAGCAGCTCCGGGATTGGGGGGCATCAGCCCCAGCATTTT

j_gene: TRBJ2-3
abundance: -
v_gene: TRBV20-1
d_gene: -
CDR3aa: CSASVGGSSTDTQYF
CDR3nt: TGCAGTGCTAGTGTAGGGGGTTCGAGCACAGATACGCAGTATTTT

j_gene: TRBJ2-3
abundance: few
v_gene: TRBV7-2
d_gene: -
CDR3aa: CASSYGGFLSTDTQYF
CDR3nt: TGTGCCAGCAGCTATGGGGGTTTTCTCAGCACAGATACGCAGTATTTT

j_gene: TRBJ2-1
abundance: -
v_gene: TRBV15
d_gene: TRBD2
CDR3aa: CATSREARRGGVDEQFF
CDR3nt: TGTGCCACCAGCAGAGAAGCGAGGCGGGGGGGAGTCGATGAGCAGTTCTTC

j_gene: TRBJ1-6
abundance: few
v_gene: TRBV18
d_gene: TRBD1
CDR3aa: CASSQDRGKSPLHF
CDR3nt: TGTGCCAGCTCGCAAGACAGGGGGAAATCACCCCTCCACTTT

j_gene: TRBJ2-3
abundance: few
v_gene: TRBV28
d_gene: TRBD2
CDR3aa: CASMSGTSRLSDTQYF
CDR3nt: TGTGCCAGCATGTCCGGGACTAGTCGTTTATCAGATACGCAGTATTTT

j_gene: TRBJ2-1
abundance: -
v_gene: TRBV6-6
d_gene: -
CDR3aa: CASSWEDYNEQFF
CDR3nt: TGTGCCAGCAGTTGGGAAGACTACAATGAGCAGTTCTTC

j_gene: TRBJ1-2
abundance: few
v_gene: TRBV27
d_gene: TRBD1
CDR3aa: CARQGYGYTF
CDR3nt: TGTGCCAGACAGGGGTATGGCTACACCTTC

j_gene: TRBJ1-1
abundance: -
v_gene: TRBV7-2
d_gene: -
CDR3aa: CASSAQVDTEAFF
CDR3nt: TGTGCCAGCAGCGCCCAGGTAGACACTGAAGCTTTCTTT

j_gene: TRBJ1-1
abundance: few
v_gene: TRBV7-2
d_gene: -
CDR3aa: CASSFRLGNTEAFF
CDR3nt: TGTGCCAGCAGCTTCAGGCTCGGGAACACTGAAGCTTTCTTT

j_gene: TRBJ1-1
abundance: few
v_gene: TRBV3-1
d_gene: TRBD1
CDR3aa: CASSTWDSSYTEAFF
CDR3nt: TGTGCCAGCAGCACATGGGACAGTTCTTACACTGAAGCTTTCTTT

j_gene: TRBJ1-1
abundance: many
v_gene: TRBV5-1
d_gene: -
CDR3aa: CASSLVGQNTEAFF
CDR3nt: TGCGCCAGCAGCTTGGTGGGCCAGAACACTGAAGCTTTCTTT

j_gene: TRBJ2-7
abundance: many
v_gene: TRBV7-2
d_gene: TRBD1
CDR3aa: CASSLGTGGRQYF
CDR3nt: TGTGCCAGCAGCTTGGGGACAGGGGGTAGGCAGTACTTC

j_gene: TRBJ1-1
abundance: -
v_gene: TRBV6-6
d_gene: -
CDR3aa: CASSAAGIEAFF
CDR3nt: TGTGCCAGCAGTGCTGCCGGGATTGAAGCTTTCTTT

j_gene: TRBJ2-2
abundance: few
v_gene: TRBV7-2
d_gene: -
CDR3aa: CASTNSRGGMGGELFF
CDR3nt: TGTGCCAGCACCAACTCCAGGGGAGGTATGGGCGGGGAGCTGTTTTTT

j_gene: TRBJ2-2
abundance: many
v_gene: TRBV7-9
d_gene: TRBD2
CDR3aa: CASSSGTSGGVNTGELFF
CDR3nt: TGTGCCAGCAGCTCCGGGACTAGCGGGGGGGTTAACACCGGGGAGCTGTTTTTT

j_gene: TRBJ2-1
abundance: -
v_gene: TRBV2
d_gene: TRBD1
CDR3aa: CASSRDSLYNEQFF
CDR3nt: TGTGCCAGCTCCCGGGACAGCCTATACAATGAGCAGTTCTTC